Each of the 3 T cell receptor beta chains below was sequenced from the same sample in a study of blood T cell repertoires in COVID-19. The repertoire was sequenced with immunoSEQ multiplex PCR; TCRdb's copy has only in-frame clones and lacks some. The table shows 200,000 to 250,000 clones, with roughly 78% occurring only once. Material for sequencing was peripheral blood. These receptors were obtained from a woman in her thirties or forties with acute or convalescent COVID-19.

This clone appeared a single time. V usage is TRBV3-1 (or the pseudogene TRBV3-2) and J usage is TRBJ2-2; D is undetermined. Trimming took 3 bases from V and 5 from J, leaving 4 bases between them. This CDR3 region has 12 residues. Germline V gene sequence: CDR1 LGHDT, CDR2 YNNKEL (reference sequence). CDR3 sequence reads: CASSQLTGELFF. As DNA, the CDR3 is TGTGCCAGCAGCCAGCTAACCGGGGAGCTGTTTTTT.

The V and J genes are TRBV18 and TRBJ2-7; D is unresolved. The germline gives CDR1 KGHSH, CDR2 LQKENI. The CDR3 consists of 16 residues. V gave up 1 base and J gave up 0 bases, with 13 bases separating them. The CDR3 bases are TGTGCCAGCTCACCACAGTCACAGTCGATCTCCTACGAGCAGTACTTC. Its protein product is CASSPQSQSISYEQYF.

The chain uses TRBV24-1 and TRBJ2-5; TRBD1 is a possible D gene (6 bases). V was shortened by 0 bases and J by 1 base, with 11 bases between the two germline ends. The CDR3 consists of 16 residues. CDR1 and CDR2 (germline): KGHDR, SFDVKD. The CDR3 is CATSDLQSRGQETQYF. CDR3 in DNA: TGTGCCACCAGTGATTTGCAAAGCAGGGGCCAAGAGACCCAGTACTTC.